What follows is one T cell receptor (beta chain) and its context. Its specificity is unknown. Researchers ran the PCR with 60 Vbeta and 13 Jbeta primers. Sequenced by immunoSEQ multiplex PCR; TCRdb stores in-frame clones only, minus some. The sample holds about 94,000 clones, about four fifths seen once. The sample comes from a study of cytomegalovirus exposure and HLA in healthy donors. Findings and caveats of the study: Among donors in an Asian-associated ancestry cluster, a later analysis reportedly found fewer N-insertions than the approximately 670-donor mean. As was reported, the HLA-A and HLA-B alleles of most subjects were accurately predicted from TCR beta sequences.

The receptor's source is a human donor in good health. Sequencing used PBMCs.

The DNA of the CDR3 is TGTGCCAGCAGACAACTGACTAGCGGAAATGCCTACGAGCAGTACTTC. Translated: CASRQLTSGNAYEQYF. The rearrangement uses TRBV27 and TRBJ2-7; TRBD2 matches at 9 bases. The CDR3 is 16 amino acids. V gave up 6 bases and J gave up 2 bases; unmatched junction bases: 11. CDR1 MNHEY and CDR2 SMNVEV come from the germline V gene (reference sequence).